This T cell receptor beta chain was captured by sequencing in a study of OX40 agonist ivuxolimab in advanced cancers. Study in general: Ivuxolimab, which patients received intravenously every 2 weeks, was dosed at 0.01 to 10 mg/kg. People who had prior anti-PD-1, anti-PD-L1 or anti-CTLA-4 therapy could take part, and about 40% had some.

Autoimmune disease history or systemic immunosuppression meant exclusion. Remarks on this clone: The antigen is not known.

Study outcomes and limitations: Some nonresponders additionally presented with little normalized T-cell clonal expansion.

Clones were read by immunoSEQ multiplex PCR, and TCRdb kept only the in-frame ones, dropping some. In the table there are about 23,000 clones, about 76% of which are singletons. This specimen was CD4+ or CD8+ T cells sorted from blood, taken in a trial of the OX40 agonist ivuxolimab. The sequence came from an adult with an advanced solid tumor such as melanoma, head and neck, liver or kidney cancer.

This CDR3 is CASSLKGLGYTF. The CDR3 coding sequence is TGTGCCAGCAGTTTAAAAGGGCTAGGCTACACCTTC. The genes are TRBV28 and TRBJ1-2; D gene uncertain. CDR1 is MDHEN, CDR2 SYDVKM, per germline. V lost 2 bases and J 8 bases, leaving 9 bases between the germline ends. The CDR3 runs 12 residues.